Listed below are T cell receptor beta chains from one sample, sequenced in a study of shared clonotypes between healthy human individuals. Repertoires were generated with immunoSEQ multiplex PCR, while TCRdb's copy carries only in-frame clones and drops some. Of 1.6 million or so clones in the sample, around 98.5% were seen once. The sample taken for sequencing was naive CD4+ T cells sorted from blood. The receptors shown here come from a man aged 25-45 years in good health. Both conserved end residues are part of each CDR3. A D gene is named only where the DNA matches it firmly. Some rows mark clone size as missing; the rest say once, few, many or name a class of expanded clone.

>TRBV11-1|TRBJ2-6|.|.
CASSHRGRTRTSGANVLTF
TGTGCCAGCAGCCATAGAGGACGGACCCGTACCTCTGGGGCCAACGTCCTGACTTTC
>TRBV5-6|TRBJ2-1|.|.
CASSLYTAAGSGEQFF
TGTGCCAGCAGCTTGTATACTGCGGCGGGTTCGGGTGAGCAGTTCTTC
>TRBV6-5|TRBJ2-7|.|.
CASSFTLGEQYF
TGTGCCAGCAGTTTTACGCTGGGGGAGCAGTACTTC
>TRBV9|TRBJ1-4|.|.
CASSVGPSPTFNEKLFF
TGTGCCAGCAGCGTAGGGCCCAGCCCGACCTTTAATGAAAAACTGTTTTTT
>TRBV29-1|TRBJ2-1|.|.
CSARKPVHNEQFF
TGCAGCGCTAGAAAGCCAGTCCACAATGAGCAGTTCTTC
>TRBV11-2|TRBJ2-7|.|TRBD1
CASSPTSGQGETYEQYF
TGTGCCAGCAGCCCTACGAGCGGACAGGGGGAAACCTACGAGCAGTACTTC
>TRBV19|TRBJ1-2|.|.
CASSDRFYGYTF
TGTGCCAGTAGTGACAGGTTCTATGGCTACACCTTC
>TRBV5-4|TRBJ1-4|.|.
CASSPVGGKNEKLFF
TGTGCCAGCAGCCCCGTGGGGGGCAAGAATGAAAAACTGTTTTTT
>TRBV18|TRBJ1-3|.|.
CASSPEGNTIYF
TGTGCCAGCTCACCAGAGGGAAACACCATATATTTT
>TRBV18|TRBJ2-3|.|TRBD2
CASSPTSGGGPDTQYF
TGTGCCAGCTCACCGACTAGCGGCGGTGGTCCAGATACGCAGTATTTT
>TRBV9|TRBJ2-3|.|TRBD2
CASSSRGVAGGRTDTQYF
TGTGCCAGCAGCTCCCGCGGGGTAGCGGGAGGGCGCACAGATACGCAGTATTTT
>TRBV7-2|TRBJ1-1|.|.
CASSPSMGPGTEAFF
TGTGCCAGCAGCCCGAGTATGGGGCCGGGCACTGAAGCTTTCTTT
>TRBV9|TRBJ2-3|once|.
CASSTTGTTSTDTQYF
TGTGCCAGCAGCACGACCGGGACAACTAGCACAGATACGCAGTATTTT
>TRBV7-8|TRBJ1-5|.|.
CASSLVGAWSNQPQHF
TGTGCCAGCAGCTTAGTGGGCGCGTGGAGCAATCAGCCCCAGCATTTT
>TRBV9|TRBJ1-2|.|TRBD1
CASSEPRTGRSYGYTF
TGTGCCAGCAGCGAGCCAAGGACAGGGCGAAGCTATGGCTACACCTTC
>TRBV10-3|TRBJ2-3|.|TRBD2
CAISLAGPTDTQYF
TGTGCCATCAGCTTAGCGGGGCCCACAGATACGCAGTATTTT